Listed below are T cell receptor beta chains from one sample, sequenced in a study of shared clonotypes between healthy human individuals. The assay was immunoSEQ multiplex PCR, and TCRdb's table has in-frame clones only and misses some. The sample has over 300,000 clones, around 87% seen once. The specimen sequenced was memory CD8+ T cells sorted from blood. These receptors were obtained from a man between 18 and 29 years old in good health. Each CDR3 is given with its conserved first and last residue. The order of the fields is V gene, D gene, J gene, clone size, CDR3 DNA, CDR3 protein. A D gene is named only where the DNA matches it firmly. The size entry is marked missing in some rows and otherwise reads once, few, many or a size class.

V: TRBV9
D: .
J: TRBJ1-5
size: .
DNA: TGTGCCAGCAGCGTAGGGGGGCTAAGAGATCAGCCCCAGCATTTT
CDR3: CASSVGGLRDQPQHF

V: TRBV27
D: TRBD2
J: TRBJ2-1
size: .
DNA: TGTGCCAGCAGTGGCCGATGGGAGGGGCTATACAATGAGCAGTTCTTC
CDR3: CASSGRWEGLYNEQFF

V: TRBV28
D: .
J: TRBJ1-6
size: once
DNA: TGTGCCAGCAGTTCCCCGATTAGCGCGGGGGGGAATTCACCCCTCCACTTT
CDR3: CASSSPISAGGNSPLHF

V: TRBV4-1
D: .
J: TRBJ2-7
size: .
DNA: TGCGCCAGCAGCCAAGATGGCGTGAGACAGATTTTCTACGAGCAGTACTTC
CDR3: CASSQDGVRQIFYEQYF

V: TRBV29-1
D: .
J: TRBJ2-1
size: .
DNA: TGCAGCGTTGAAACGGGGGCCCGGCAATCGAATGAGCAGTTCTTC
CDR3: CSVETGARQSNEQFF

V: TRBV6-1
D: .
J: TRBJ1-1
size: .
DNA: TGTGCCAGCAGTGAATGGGTGAGGGGGGCGGGCACTGAAGCTTTCTTT
CDR3: CASSEWVRGAGTEAFF

V: TRBV9
D: .
J: TRBJ2-7
size: once
DNA: TGTGCCAGCAGCGTAGGCCCCGGGGGAAGGGGCTACGAGCAGTACTTC
CDR3: CASSVGPGGRGYEQYF

V: TRBV5-6
D: .
J: TRBJ2-7
size: .
DNA: TGTGCCAGCAGCTTAGTTCGGGGCTCCTACGAGCAGTACTTC
CDR3: CASSLVRGSYEQYF

V: TRBV10-1
D: TRBD1
J: TRBJ2-7
size: once
DNA: TGCGCCAGCAGTGAGGGGACAGGGGAAACCTACGAGCAGTACTTC
CDR3: CASSEGTGETYEQYF

V: TRBV6-1
D: TRBD1
J: TRBJ1-5
size: once
DNA: TGTGCCAGCAGTGAATTCCCGGCAGGGGGCACGGGCAATCAGCCCCAGCATTTT
CDR3: CASSEFPAGGTGNQPQHF

V: TRBV19
D: TRBD1
J: TRBJ2-7
size: .
DNA: TGTGCCAGTAGTTTCGGACAGGGCTACGAGCAGTACTTC
CDR3: CASSFGQGYEQYF

V: TRBV27
D: .
J: TRBJ2-1
size: .
DNA: TGTGCCAGCAGTTTAGGGGGTAACTCCTACAATGAGCAGTTCTTC
CDR3: CASSLGGNSYNEQFF

V: TRBV5-3
D: TRBD1
J: TRBJ2-2
size: .
DNA: TGTGCCAGAAGCCAAGACAGGGGCTACGCGAACACCGGGGAGCTGTTTTTT
CDR3: CARSQDRGYANTGELFF

V: TRBV28
D: .
J: TRBJ2-3
size: many
DNA: TGTGCCAGCAGTTTACCCTTGACAGGGACTAGCACAGATACGCAGTATTTT
CDR3: CASSLPLTGTSTDTQYF

V: TRBV5-1
D: .
J: TRBJ1-1
size: once
DNA: TGCGCCAGCAGCTCGGGACATCTGGACACTGAAGCTTTCTTT
CDR3: CASSSGHLDTEAFF

V: TRBV6-1
D: .
J: TRBJ1-2
size: .
DNA: TGTGCCAGCAGTGGGGGGATCCGTCACTATGGCTACACCTTC
CDR3: CASSGGIRHYGYTF

V: TRBV7-4
D: TRBD2
J: TRBJ2-5
size: .
DNA: TGTGCCAGCAGCTTAAGACTAGCGGGGGGTCAAGAGACCCAGTACTTC
CDR3: CASSLRLAGGQETQYF

V: TRBV9
D: TRBD2
J: TRBJ2-1
size: .
DNA: TGTGCCAGCAGCCTAACCCCGGCCCCAAAGCGGGGCGCCCTCGATGAGCAGTTCTTC
CDR3: CASSLTPAPKRGALDEQFF

V: TRBV22-1
D: .
J: TRBJ1-2
size: .
DNA: TGTCCTGGGAGCACCAGGGACAGGGGGAAGTCGGGCTACACCTTC
CDR3: CPGSTRDRGKSGYTF

V: TRBV11-3
D: .
J: TRBJ2-7
size: few
DNA: TGTGCCAGCAGCTTAGAATGGGAGAGCGAGCAGTACTTC
CDR3: CASSLEWESEQYF

V: TRBV4-1
D: .
J: TRBJ2-7
size: .
DNA: TGCGCCAGCAGCCAAGATCCGCACCAGAGATACGAGCAGTACTTC
CDR3: CASSQDPHQRYEQYF

V: TRBV6-5
D: .
J: TRBJ2-1
size: .
DNA: TGTGCCAGCAGCCTAGGGACTTACAATGAGCAGTTCTTC
CDR3: CASSLGTYNEQFF

V: TRBV11-3
D: TRBD1
J: TRBJ1-5
size: .
DNA: TGTGCCAGCAGCTTCCTACTGAGGGGGCTTCAGCCCCAGCATTTT
CDR3: CASSFLLRGLQPQHF

V: TRBV7-2
D: .
J: TRBJ2-1
size: .
DNA: TGTGCCAGCAGCTTACTCTCCGGAATCGGGCAGTTCTTC
CDR3: CASSLLSGIGQFF

V: TRBV4-3
D: .
J: TRBJ1-1
size: .
DNA: TGCGCCAGCAGCCAAGGGGACACCCCGAACACTGAAGCTTTCTTT
CDR3: CASSQGDTPNTEAFF

V: TRBV27
D: .
J: TRBJ2-7
size: .
DNA: TGTGCCAGCAGTTCGACAGCTCTTACCTACGAGCAGTACTTC
CDR3: CASSSTALTYEQYF

V: TRBV4-3
D: .
J: TRBJ1-6
size: .
DNA: TGCGCCAGCAGCCATTCACTGACAGAAAATTCACCCCTCCACTTT
CDR3: CASSHSLTENSPLHF

V: TRBV6-5
D: .
J: TRBJ2-3
size: .
DNA: TGTGCCAGCAGTTACTCGGACTCCACAGATACGCAGTATTTT
CDR3: CASSYSDSTDTQYF

V: TRBV4-2
D: .
J: TRBJ2-1
size: .
DNA: TGTGCCAGCAGCCGCCCAGGGGAAGGCTCGGAGAATGAGCAGTTCTTC
CDR3: CASSRPGEGSENEQFF

V: TRBV27
D: .
J: TRBJ2-7
size: .
DNA: TGTGCCAGCAGTTTAAATCGCTACGAGCAGTACTTC
CDR3: CASSLNRYEQYF

V: TRBV2
D: TRBD2
J: TRBJ2-7
size: .
DNA: TGTGCCAGCAGTGAACCCACCGGGACTAGCGGGGGGCACAACGGCTACGAGCAGTACTTC
CDR3: CASSEPTGTSGGHNGYEQYF

V: TRBV11-3
D: TRBD2
J: TRBJ2-3
size: .
DNA: TGTGCCAGCAGCCCCGGACTAGCGGGACTCACAGATACGCAGTATTTT
CDR3: CASSPGLAGLTDTQYF

V: TRBV5-1
D: .
J: TRBJ2-7
size: .
DNA: TGCGCCAGCAGCAGAGTTCACAGGGCCGTATACGAGCAGTACTTC
CDR3: CASSRVHRAVYEQYF

V: TRBV19
D: TRBD2
J: TRBJ2-7
size: .
DNA: TGTGCCAGTAGTATAACCGGGACTAGTGAGCAGTACTTC
CDR3: CASSITGTSEQYF

V: TRBV7-9
D: .
J: TRBJ1-1
size: many
DNA: TGTGCCAGCAGCTTCGGGCCGTTCACTGAAGCTTTCTTT
CDR3: CASSFGPFTEAFF

V: TRBV7-8
D: .
J: TRBJ2-7
size: .
DNA: TGTGCCAGCAGCTTATGGCCAAGTACCTACGAGCAGTACTTC
CDR3: CASSLWPSTYEQYF

V: TRBV7-9
D: TRBD2
J: TRBJ2-3
size: .
DNA: TGTGCCAGCAGCTTCCTGCTAGCGGGAGTCCGCCCAGATACGCAGTATTTT
CDR3: CASSFLLAGVRPDTQYF

V: TRBV6-6
D: TRBD2
J: TRBJ2-7
size: .
DNA: TGTGCCAGCAGCCCCCGGGGGGCGGGGGGTAATGAGCAGTACTTC
CDR3: CASSPRGAGGNEQYF

V: TRBV6-5
D: TRBD1
J: TRBJ2-2
size: .
DNA: TGTGCCGCATCCGGGACAGGCCCCACCGGGGAGCTGTTTTTT
CDR3: CAASGTGPTGELFF

V: TRBV5-1
D: .
J: TRBJ1-1
size: .
DNA: TGCGCCAGCAGTTATTGGGACACGAACACTGAAGCTTTCTTT
CDR3: CASSYWDTNTEAFF

V: TRBV30
D: .
J: TRBJ2-5
size: .
DNA: TGTGCCTGGTCAGGAGAGGACCGTCAAGAGACCCAGTACTTC
CDR3: CAWSGEDRQETQYF

V: TRBV4-1
D: .
J: TRBJ2-5
size: .
DNA: TGCGCCAGCAGCCAAGTCGGCGGCCGCTACCTCCAAGAGACCCAGTACTTC
CDR3: CASSQVGGRYLQETQYF

V: TRBV11-2
D: TRBD2
J: TRBJ2-3
size: .
DNA: TGTGCCAGCAGCTTAGAAATAGCGGGGTCTCGCGGCACAGATACGCAGTATTTT
CDR3: CASSLEIAGSRGTDTQYF

V: TRBV4-1
D: TRBD1
J: TRBJ2-5
size: .
DNA: TGCGCCAGCAGCCAAGATCCGTCGGACAGGGGAGAGACCCAGTACTTC
CDR3: CASSQDPSDRGETQYF

V: TRBV6-5
D: TRBD1
J: TRBJ2-1
size: .
DNA: TGTGCCAGCAGCCTAGGGACAGGGGCATACAATGAGCAGTTCTTC
CDR3: CASSLGTGAYNEQFF

V: TRBV29-1
D: .
J: TRBJ2-1
size: few
DNA: TGCAGCGTCTTGACCGGAGATCCCCTGTTCTTC
CDR3: CSVLTGDPLFF